This passage covers 22 T cell receptor beta chains from one sample sequenced in a study of cytomegalovirus exposure and HLA in healthy donors. Vbeta (60) and Jbeta (13) primers were used in the PCR. Generated by immunoSEQ multiplex PCR, the TCRdb table keeps only in-frame clones and is missing some. Among approximately 130,000 clones, approximately 80% were seen once, and the ten largest hold around 1.2%. What was sequenced was PBMCs. These receptors were obtained from a man aged 50-60 years in good health and CMV-seronegative.

The CDR3 loop reads CASRGTSGRSTADTQYF. The CDR3 nucleotides read TGTGCCAGCAGGGGGACTAGCGGGAGATCTACGGCAGATACGCAGTATTTT. The chain has TRBV2 and TRBJ2-3, with 14 nucleotides matching TRBD2. Germline V gene sequence: CDR1 SNHLY, CDR2 FYNNEI. J gave up 4 bases and V 6 bases, and 9 bases lay outside the gene matches. The CDR3 loop spans 17 amino acids.

The chain recombines TRBV10-1 with TRBJ2-5; TRBD2 aligns across 15 bases. The CDR3 length is 15 residues. Losses at the gene ends were 4 bases for V and 4 bases for J; bases not matched to a gene: 1. Looked up from germline, CDR1 is WNHNN and CDR2 is SYGVQD (reference sequence). The DNA of the CDR3 is TGCGCCAGCAGTGCGGGACTAGCGGGAGGAGAGACCCAGTACTTC. It translates to CASSAGLAGGETQYF.

The chain is built from TRBV6-5 and TRBJ1-6; D is ambiguous. Trimming left V 1 base short and J 7 bases short, with 11 bases between. The CDR3 extends over 15 amino acids. Per germline, CDR1 MNHEY and CDR2 SVGAGI. CDR3 protein: CASSYFRAGNSPLHF. The CDR3 DNA follows: TGTGCCAGCAGTTACTTTCGCGCGGGGAATTCACCCCTCCACTTT.

Only a few counts were recorded for this clone. This chain joins TRBV11-2 and TRBJ2-7; TRBD2 agrees at 11 bases. J was trimmed by 4 bases and V by 5 bases; bases with no gene match: 19. The length of the CDR3 is 19 residues. Per the germline V gene, CDR1 is SGHAT and CDR2 is FQNNGV. The CDR3 region is CASSLRTQTRGLAAYEQYF. CDR3 in DNA: TGTGCCAGCAGCCTCCGGACACAGACGCGGGGACTAGCGGCGTACGAGCAGTACTTC. Combining the CDR3 with reference TRBV11-2 and TRBJ2-7 gives the whole variable domain EAGVAQSPRYKIIEKRQSVAFWCNPISGHATLYWYQQILGQGPKLLIQFQNNGVVDDSQLPKDRFSAERLKGVDSTLKIQPAKLEDSAVYLCASSLRTQTRGLAAYEQYFGPGTRLTVT.

This chain connects TRBV7-9 to TRBJ2-6; D is perhaps TRBD2 (5 bases). CDR3 size: 15 residues. Germline CDR1 is SEHNR and CDR2 is FQNEAQ (reference sequence). V shed 5 bases and J shed 3 bases, with 11 bases lying between them. CDR3 protein: CASSPWTLGANVLTF. CDR3 sequence (DNA): TGTGCCAGCAGCCCGTGGACTCTTGGGGCCAACGTCCTGACTTTC.

The V gene is TRBV29-1, the J gene TRBJ2-1, with 7 bases fitting TRBD2. Germline values: CDR1 SQVTM, CDR2 ANQGSEA. The CDR3 length is 13 residues. The ends lost 5 bases at V and 5 bases at J; junction bases unmatched: 6. CDR3 DNA: TGCAGCGTTCTTGATCGGGGGGACAATGAGCAGTTCTTC. Its translation: CSVLDRGDNEQFF.

J is TRBJ2-1 and V is TRBV5-1; possibly TRBD2 for D (5 bases). The CDR3 totals 14 residues. V dropped 2 bases and J dropped 5 bases, with 11 bases sitting between them. CDR1 SGHRS and CDR2 YFSETQ come from the germline V gene. In DNA form, the CDR3 reads TGCGCCAGCAGCTTTGAGGGTCGAAACAATGAGCAGTTCTTC. Protein product: CASSFEGRNNEQFF.

V is TRBV5-4 and J is TRBJ2-1; maybe TRBD2 (5 bases). Per the germline V gene, CDR1 is SGHNT and CDR2 is YYREEE (reference sequence). The CDR3 is made up of 14 amino acids. Trimming removed 5 bases at V and 3 bases at J, with 12 bases between. The CDR3 nucleotides read TGTGCCAGCAGTGGCGGAGGCCTCTACAATGAGCAGTTCTTC. Protein product: CASSGGGLYNEQFF. The variable domain in full, completed from reference TRBV5-4 and TRBJ2-1, reads ETGVTQSPTHLIKTRGQQVTLRCSSQSGHNTVSWYQQALGQGPQFIFQYYREEENGRGNFPPRFSGLQFPNYSSELNVNALELDDSALYLCASSGGGLYNEQFFGPGTRLTVL.

As to this clone: The same CDR3 arises from other DNA sequences in this sample as well. V usage is TRBV6-1 and J usage is TRBJ2-1; tentatively, D is TRBD2 (5 bases). CDR1 is MNHNS, CDR2 SASEGT, per germline. The CDR3 consists of 15 residues. Trimming shortened V by 3 bases and J by 4 bases, and 13 bases separated the two germline ends. The CDR3 DNA sequence: TGTGCCAGCAGTGAGGGCACCGGCGGGTACAATGAGCAGTTCTTC. The encoded protein is CASSEGTGGYNEQFF.

V gene TRBV19 combines with J gene TRBJ2-2; 14 nucleotides align to TRBD2. The CDR3 covers 18 residues. CDR1 is LNHDA, CDR2 SQIVND, per germline (reference sequence). The trim removed 5 bases at V and 7 bases at J, leaving 12 bases unmatched. The CDR3, as DNA: TGTGCCAGTAGTTCCCGGACTAGCGGGAGGTTTTTATTCGGGGAGCTGTTTTTT. This translates into CASSSRTSGRFLFGELFF.

The chain recombines TRBV7-8 with TRBJ2-5, with 7 positions matching TRBD2. J lost 4 bases, V lost 5 bases, and 10 bases had no gene match. Germline V gene lookup returns CDR1 SGHVS and CDR2 FQNEAQ. This CDR3 contains 15 residues. The CDR3 bases are TGTGCCAGCAGCCCGTTGGCGGGAGCCCTAGAGACCCAGTACTTC. Translation: CASSPLAGALETQYF.

The V and J genes are TRBV7-2 and TRBJ2-5, with D unresolved. The V gene's germline CDR1 is SGHTA and CDR2 FQGNSA. This CDR3 is built from 12 residues. V was trimmed by 1 base and J by 5 bases, leaving 5 bases between them. The CDR3 DNA reads TGTGCCAGCAGCTTAGATATGGAGACCCAGTACTTC. This translates into CASSLDMETQYF.

The table lists this clone with a few counts. This chain links TRBV4-2 with TRBJ2-5; 9 positions match TRBD2. This CDR3 comprises 15 residues. Trimming at V came to 6 bases and at J to 2 bases, leaving 7 bases not matched to a gene. Per germline, CDR1 LGHNA and CDR2 YNFKEQ. CDR3: CASRIATSGQETQYF. As DNA, the CDR3 is TGTGCCAGCAGAATTGCGACTAGCGGACAAGAGACCCAGTACTTC.

The J gene is TRBJ2-4, the V gene TRBV4-1; weak D call: TRBD2 (5 bases). CDR1 and CDR2 (germline): MGHRA, YSYEKL. CDR3 length: 14 amino acids. V dropped 3 bases and J dropped 6 bases, with 12 bases sitting between them. The CDR3 DNA sequence: TGCGCCAGCAGCCAGGTCGCCGAGGGAAACATTCAGTACTTC. Translation: CASSQVAEGNIQYF.

V usage is TRBV5-1 and J usage is TRBJ1-2; D gene uncertain. V lost 0 bases and J lost 2, with 11 bases in between. Germline V gives CDR1 SGHRS, CDR2 YFSETQ. This CDR3 has 15 amino acids. CDR3 region: CASSLDGENNYGYTF. The DNA of the CDR3 is TGCGCCAGCAGCTTGGATGGTGAGAACAACTATGGCTACACCTTC.

The CDR3 reads CASSLTGRGTGSYEQYF. The CDR3 DNA follows: TGTGCCAGCAGTTTAACAGGGCGCGGGACAGGGTCCTACGAGCAGTACTTC. The J gene is TRBJ2-7, the V gene TRBV27, with TRBD1 identical over 9 bases. The CDR3 consists of 17 residues. Germline V gives CDR1 MNHEY, CDR2 SMNVEV (reference sequence). V lost 2 bases and J lost 1; bases outside the gene matches: 9.

The chain is built from TRBV2 and TRBJ2-1; 14 bases are a match to TRBD2. The trim removed 4 bases at V and 8 bases at J, leaving 4 bases unmatched. Per germline, CDR1 SNHLY and CDR2 FYNNEI. This CDR3 comprises 15 residues. CDR3 sequence: CASSATSGRAYEQFF. CDR3 nucleotides: TGTGCCAGCAGTGCGACTAGCGGGAGGGCCTATGAGCAGTTCTTC.

The V and J genes are TRBV27 and TRBJ1-3; no firm D call. This CDR3 is built from 13 residues. Trimming shortened V by 6 bases and J by 4 bases, and 10 bases separated the two germline ends. CDR1 is MNHEY, CDR2 SMNVEV, per germline (reference sequence). CDR3 protein: CASSPRWGNTIYF. The CDR3 DNA reads as TGTGCCAGCAGCCCCAGGTGGGGAAACACCATATATTTT.

The chain carries TRBV15 and TRBJ1-3, with 7 bases matching TRBD1. The CDR3 runs to 16 residues. Germline values: CDR1 LNHNV, CDR2 YYDKDF (reference sequence). After removal of 6 bases from V and 0 bases from J, the junction contained 8 bases not matched to a gene. DNA of the CDR3: TGTGCCACCAGTAAAGGACAGGTACTCTCTGGAAACACCATATATTTT. Translating gives CATSKGQVLSGNTIYF.

V usage is TRBV18 and J usage is TRBJ2-1, with D perhaps matching TRBD1 (6 bases). Germline lookup yields CDR1 KGHSH and CDR2 LQKENI. The CDR3 length is 16 residues. V gave up 0 bases and J gave up 4 bases, with 13 bases separating them. The DNA of the CDR3 is TGTGCCAGCTCACCACCTTTTAAGGGACATTACAATGAGCAGTTCTTC. Translation gives CASSPPFKGHYNEQFF.

The CDR3 sequence: CASGRDRVGEQFF. In nucleotides, the CDR3 is TGTGCCAGCGGCCGGGACAGGGTAGGAGAGCAGTTCTTC. The chain is built from TRBV27 and TRBJ2-1; the match to TRBD1 covers 9 bases. Germline CDR1 is MNHEY and CDR2 is SMNVEV (reference sequence). The CDR3 spans 13 residues. Germline trimming cut 8 bases from V and 10 bases from J; bases unmatched to any gene: 9.

This clone appeared a few times. This rearrangement joins TRBV27 to TRBJ2-5, with 8 bases that match TRBD1. CDR1 is MNHEY, CDR2 SMNVEV, per germline (reference sequence). There are 14 residues in the CDR3. The V and J ends lost 7 bases and 5 bases, in that order; junction bases with no gene match: 9. CDR3 coding DNA: TGTGCCAGCAAACGGGACAGGTTGATGGAGACCCAGTACTTC. It encodes CASKRDRLMETQYF.